A single count supports the clone carrying this T cell receptor beta chain. The antigen is not known. This sample is drawn from a study of siplizumab effects on memory and regulatory T cells. The repertoire was sequenced with immunoSEQ multiplex PCR; TCRdb's copy has only in-frame clones and lacks some. The table shows 15,000 to 20,000 clones, with 40% to 55% occurring only once. As described, mixed lymphocyte reaction cells underwent coculture at 37°C for a duration of five to seven days. Whole-study findings and limits: Relative to controls at around 25%, mappable alloreactive CD4+ clones exhibited a mean Treg-derived proportion of roughly 69% with siplizumab. The alloresponse seemed to draw substantially on naive T cells, which appeared more diverse than memory cells.

V shed 1 base and J shed 6 bases, with 14 bases lying between them. The germline gives CDR1 SGHRS, CDR2 YFSETQ. The CDR3 is 14 residues long. The TCR was taken from a human donor in good health; the cells came from an allogeneic mixed lymphocyte reaction. The sequenced sample was CFSE-low (dividing) CD4+ T cells sorted from an allogeneic mixed lymphocyte reaction. The rearrangement uses TRBV5-1 and TRBJ2-7; D gene uncertain. Here the CDR3 DNA reads TGCGCCAGCAGCTTGATGCGCAGCGACGGCGAGCAGTACTTC. This translates into CASSLMRSDGEQYF.